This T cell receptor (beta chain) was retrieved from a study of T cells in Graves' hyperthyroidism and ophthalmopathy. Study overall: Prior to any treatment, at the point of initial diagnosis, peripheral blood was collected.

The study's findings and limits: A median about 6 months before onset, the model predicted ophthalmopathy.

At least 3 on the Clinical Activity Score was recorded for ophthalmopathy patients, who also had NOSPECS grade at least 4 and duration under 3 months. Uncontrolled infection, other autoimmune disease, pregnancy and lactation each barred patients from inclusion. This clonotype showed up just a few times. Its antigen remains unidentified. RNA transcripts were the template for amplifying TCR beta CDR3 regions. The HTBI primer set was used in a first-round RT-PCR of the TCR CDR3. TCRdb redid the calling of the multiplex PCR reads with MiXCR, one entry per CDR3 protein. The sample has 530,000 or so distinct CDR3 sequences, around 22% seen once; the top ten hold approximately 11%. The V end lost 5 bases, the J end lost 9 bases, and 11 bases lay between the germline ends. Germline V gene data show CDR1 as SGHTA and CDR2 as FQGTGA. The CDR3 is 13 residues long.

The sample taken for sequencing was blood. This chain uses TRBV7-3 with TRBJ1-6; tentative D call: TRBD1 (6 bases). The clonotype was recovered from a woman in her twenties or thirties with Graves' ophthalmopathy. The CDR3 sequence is CASSQGGSSPLHF. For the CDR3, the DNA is TGTGCCAGCAGCCAAGGGGGGAGTTCACCCCTCCACTTT.